A selection of T cell receptor beta chains follows, all from one sample in a study of Tregs in tolerant kidney transplant recipients. Using immunoSEQ multiplex PCR, the repertoire was profiled, and TCRdb retains in-frame clones only, with some absent. The sample has over 60,000 clones, 85% to 90% seen once; the top ten hold approximately 0.36%. Source: CD4+ T cells from blood, taken before the transplant. The receptor set was obtained from a human donor who received a combined kidney and bone marrow transplant. The CDR3 runs from the conserved cysteine through the conserved F or W. A D gene is named only where the DNA matches it firmly. Where a row states a size, it is once, few, many or the class of an expanded clone; other rows omit it.

>.|TRBV19|TRBD1|TRBJ1-4
TGTGCCAGTAGTATCCGACAGGGGGTGGATGAAAAACTGTTTTTT
CASSIRQGVDEKLFF
>.|TRBV5-1|.|TRBJ2-3
TGCGCCAGCCAAGGAGCCCGCACAGATACGCAGTATTTT
CASQGARTDTQYF
>.|TRBV4-1|.|TRBJ2-1
TGCGCCAGCAGCCAAGCCTCCTCACTTTACAATGAGCAGTTCTTC
CASSQASSLYNEQFF
>.|TRBV7-2|.|TRBJ1-1
TGTGCCAGCAGCTTAGGTCCAGGAGGAACCTTGGGCACTGAAGCTTTCTTT
CASSLGPGGTLGTEAFF
>.|TRBV5-6|.|TRBJ2-1
TGTGCCAGCAGCTTGCGAAGTACTTCCTACAATGAGCAGTTCTTC
CASSLRSTSYNEQFF
>once|TRBV2|TRBD1|TRBJ2-7
TGTGCCAGCAGTGGACAGGGGGCCTCCTACGAGCAGTACTTC
CASSGQGASYEQYF
>once|TRBV18|.|TRBJ2-7
TGTGCCAGCTCACCGGCCAGGGGTTCCTACGAGCAGTACTTC
CASSPARGSYEQYF
>once|TRBV11-3|TRBD1|TRBJ2-2
TGTGCCAGCAGCTTGGACCGGGACAGGGTTACCGGGGAGCTGTTTTTT
CASSLDRDRVTGELFF
>.|TRBV5-1|TRBD2|TRBJ2-1
TGCGCCAGCAGTTCCGGGACTAGCCCTAATGAGCAGTTCTTC
CASSSGTSPNEQFF
>.|TRBV4-1|.|TRBJ2-2
TGCGCCAGCAGCCAAGATTGGTCGGGGGCCGGGGAGCTGTTTTTT
CASSQDWSGAGELFF
>.|TRBV29-1|.|TRBJ2-1
TGCAGCGTTGAACTGTACAATGAGCAGTTCTTC
CSVELYNEQFF
>.|TRBV6-1|.|TRBJ1-5
TGTGCCAGCAGGGAAACAGGGCACTCTTATCAGCCCCAGCATTTT
CASRETGHSYQPQHF
>once|TRBV6-5|.|TRBJ1-1
TGTGCCAGCAGTTACTCGGCGAACACTGAAGCTTTCTTT
CASSYSANTEAFF
>.|TRBV21-1|.|TRBJ2-2
TGTGCCAGCAGCAAAATAGGAGGAGGTGAAGGGACAACGAACACCGGGGAGCTGTTTTTT
CASSKIGGGEGTTNTGELFF
>.|TRBV6-1|.|TRBJ2-3
TGTGCCAGCAGGAATCATGGACTAACAGATACGCAGTATTTT
CASRNHGLTDTQYF
>.|TRBV9|TRBD2|TRBJ2-2
TGTGCCAGCAGCAGCCCGGGACTAGCGGGAGCCCCCACCGGGGAGCTGTTTTTT
CASSSPGLAGAPTGELFF
>.|TRBV28|TRBD2|TRBJ2-5
TGTGCCAGCAGTTCCAGTAGCGGGAGGAGGGAGACCCAGTACTTC
CASSSSSGRRETQYF
>.|TRBV27|TRBD2|TRBJ2-3
TGTGCCAGCAGCACCCCGGGGGGGCGCACAGATACGCAGTATTTT
CASSTPGGRTDTQYF
>.|TRBV7-2|TRBD2|TRBJ2-5
TGTGCCAGCAGTCCCTCACTAGCGGGAGGTGGGGAGACCCAGTACTTC
CASSPSLAGGGETQYF
>.|TRBV28|.|TRBJ2-7
TGTGCCAGCAGTTTTCAGTCAGGACTGGACGAGCAGTACTTC
CASSFQSGLDEQYF
>once|TRBV4-3|TRBD2|TRBJ2-5
TGCGCCAGCAGCCAAGGACTAGCGGGAGGGCGGGAGACCCAGTACTTC
CASSQGLAGGRETQYF
>.|TRBV25-1|.|TRBJ1-1
TGTGCCAGCAGTGGCGGATCCCCTCCGAGGGCTTTCTTT
CASSGGSPPRAFF
>.|TRBV5-1|.|TRBJ2-7
TGCGCCAGCAGCTTGGCTGGAGTAGCGGATTACGAGCAGTACTTC
CASSLAGVADYEQYF
>.|TRBV6-1|TRBD2|TRBJ2-3
TGTGCCAGCAGTGAACAAATAGCGGGAGATACGCAGTATTTT
CASSEQIAGDTQYF
>.|TRBV7-3|.|TRBJ2-3
TGTGCCAGCAGCACCGACACCGCTAGCACAGATACGCAGTATTTT
CASSTDTASTDTQYF
>.|TRBV11-2|.|TRBJ1-1
TGTGCCAGCAGCTCAGTGGGGGGGCCTATGAACACTGAAGCTTTCTTT
CASSSVGGPMNTEAFF
>.|TRBV5-6|TRBD2|TRBJ2-5
TGTGCCAGCAGGAGAAGGATGAGCGGGAGGGCGGAGACCCAGTACTTC
CASRRRMSGRAETQYF
>.|TRBV9|TRBD2|TRBJ2-5
TGTGCCAGCAGCGTAGGACTAGCGGGAGGTGAAGAGACCCAGTACTTC
CASSVGLAGGEETQYF
>.|TRBV9|.|TRBJ2-7
TGTGCCAGCAGCGTCGGAGCCTCCTACGAGCAGTACTTC
CASSVGASYEQYF